These T cell receptor beta chains were read from a single sample in a study of regulatory T cells in long-lasting Graves disease. TCRdb re-derived calls from the multiplex PCR reads in MiXCR, one entry per CDR3 protein. Of about 470,000 distinct CDR3 sequences listed, less than 25% are singletons. The specimen was peripheral blood mononuclear cells (PBMCs), collected when the disease was refractory, from a patient treated with antithyroid drugs. The receptor set was obtained from a female donor with Graves disease. CDR3s leave out the opening cysteine and the closing phenylalanine or tryptophan.

J | V | CDR3
TRBJ1-1 | TRBV7-6 | ASSLMAGGVDTEAF
TRBJ2-2 | TRBV11-1 | ASSRGGYTGELF
TRBJ2-1 | TRBV11-2 | ASSLPRSSYNEQF
TRBJ1-3 | TRBV6-5 | ASSYSGGAENTIY
TRBJ2-5 | TRBV12-3/TRBV12-4 | ASSFAGRETQY
TRBJ1-5 | TRBV6-2/TRBV6-3 | ASSYPSGSNQPQH
TRBJ1-5 | TRBV19 | ASSRGTASNQPQH
TRBJ1-4 | TRBV18 | ASSPGNTNEKLF
TRBJ1-4 | TRBV7-2 | ASSLVASEKLF
TRBJ2-2 | TRBV24-1 | ATSDLFQTGELF
TRBJ1-2 | TRBV7-2 | ASTPGRAAGYT
TRBJ2-7 | TRBV19 | ASSNRGGYEQY
TRBJ2-5 | TRBV7-8 | ASSLGSGRPIAQY
TRBJ1-3 | TRBV5-6 | ASSLSGTSSGNTIY
TRBJ1-1 | TRBV6-2/TRBV6-3 | ASSPGQGGSGAF
TRBJ2-7 | TRBV10-3 | AIRLTEYSYEQY
TRBJ2-2 | TRBV12-3/TRBV12-4 | ASSLTGESGELF
TRBJ2-2 | TRBV5-1 | ASSLSQNTGELF
TRBJ2-1 | TRBV20-1 | SARDAIGTSFYNEQF
TRBJ1-1 | TRBV6-5 | ASSWKSLNTEAF
TRBJ1-2 | TRBV2 | ASSEGTGYYGYT
TRBJ2-6 | TRBV7-2 | ASPRIGGGANVLT